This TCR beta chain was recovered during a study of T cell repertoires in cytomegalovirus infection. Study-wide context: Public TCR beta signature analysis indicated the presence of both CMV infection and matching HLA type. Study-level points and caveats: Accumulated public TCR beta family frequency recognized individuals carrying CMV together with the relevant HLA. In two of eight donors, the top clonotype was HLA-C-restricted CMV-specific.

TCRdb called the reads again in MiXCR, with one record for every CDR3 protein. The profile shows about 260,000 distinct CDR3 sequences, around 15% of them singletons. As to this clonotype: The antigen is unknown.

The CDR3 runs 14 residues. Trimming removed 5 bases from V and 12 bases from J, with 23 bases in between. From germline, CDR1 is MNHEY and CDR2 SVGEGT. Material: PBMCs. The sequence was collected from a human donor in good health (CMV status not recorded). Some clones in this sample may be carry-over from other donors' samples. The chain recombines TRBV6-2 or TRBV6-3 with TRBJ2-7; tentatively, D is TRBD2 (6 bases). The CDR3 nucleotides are TGTGCCAGCAGTAACCCGGGACTCCCTTGGTGGATGTACTTC. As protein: CASSNPGLPWWMYF.